The entry below describes one T cell receptor beta chain. Its target is not known. Sequencing templates came from extracted RNA that was reverse transcribed into cDNA. TCRdb's table, derived via immunoSEQ multiplex PCR, lists solely in-frame clones and lacks some. The sample lists 90,000 to 100,000 clones; about 40% were seen once. The CDR3 consists of 16 residues. V lost 4 bases to trimming and J lost 4 bases; unmatched junction nucleotides: 9. Looked up from germline, CDR1 is MGHRA and CDR2 is YSYEKL. The data stem from a study of CD8+ T cells in alopecia areata. Overall study: Treated individuals took tofacitinib by mouth, 5 to 10 mg twice daily.

Notes on the study in general: Mice showed TCR sharing more clearly than patients did, possibly owing to HLA.

This TCR came from a human donor with alopecia areata. The sequenced material came from CD4+ T cells sorted from blood. The rearrangement joins TRBV4-1 to TRBJ1-5, with 8 bases identical to TRBD1. DNA for the CDR3: TGCGCCAGCAGCCTTGGGGACAGGACCCCAAATCAGCCCCAGCATTTT. Encoded protein: CASSLGDRTPNQPQHF.